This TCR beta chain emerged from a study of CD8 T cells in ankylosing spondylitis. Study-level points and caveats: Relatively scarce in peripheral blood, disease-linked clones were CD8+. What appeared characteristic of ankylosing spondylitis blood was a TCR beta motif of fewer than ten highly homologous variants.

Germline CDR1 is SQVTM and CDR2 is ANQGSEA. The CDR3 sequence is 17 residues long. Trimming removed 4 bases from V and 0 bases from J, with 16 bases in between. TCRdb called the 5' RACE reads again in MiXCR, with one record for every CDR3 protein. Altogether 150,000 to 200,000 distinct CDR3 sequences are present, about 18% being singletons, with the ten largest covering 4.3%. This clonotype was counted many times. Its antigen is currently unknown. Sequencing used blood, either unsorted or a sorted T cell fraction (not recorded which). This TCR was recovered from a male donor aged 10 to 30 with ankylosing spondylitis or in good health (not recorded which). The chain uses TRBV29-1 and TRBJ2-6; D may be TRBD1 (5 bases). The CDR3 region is CSVVVGPLVSGANVLTF. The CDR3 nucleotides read TGCAGCGTTGTGGTGGGGCCGCTCGTCTCTGGGGCCAACGTCCTGACTTTC.